This paragraph reports one TCR beta chain. The antigen it recognizes is unknown. No base qualities exist here, and no much larger clone lies one base off it. This entry is derived from a study of control samples from healthy donors and cancer patients (dated by TCRdb to 2018 to 2021). Library generation was performed with the immunoSEQ multiplex PCR assay. TCRdb mirrors the immuneACCESS table, restricted to in-frame sequences. Some clones are absent from its copies; in checked studies, under half trace to an unresolved V gene, and the reason for the others is unknown. The sample records over 85,000 clones, 70% to 90% of which are singletons. About 3.7% of the sample belongs to the ten largest clones. The CDR3 numbers 14 residues from cysteine through phenylalanine. The CDR3 DNA has 42 bases and is translated from base 1. V loses 1 base of germline sequence and J loses 1 base, and the interval between the two ends is 9 bases. The germline V gene (reference sequence) sets CDR1 to SGHNT and CDR2 to YYREEE.

Sequenced: PBMCs. The TCR comes from a woman aged 55-69 years with lung cancer. The chain joins TRBV5-4 to TRBJ2-7; the D gene lacks a confident call. The CDR3: CASSLSAGSYEQYF. The nucleotide sequence is given as TGTGCCAGCAGCTTGTCGGCAGGTTCCTACGAGCAGTACTTC.